This TCR beta chain was recovered during a study of cytomegalovirus exposure and HLA in healthy donors. Study-level background: Among the 398 genotyped donors, 81% were placed in the Caucasian-associated ancestry cluster. The study's findings and limits: Listed as cytomegalovirus-associated were more than 150 TCR beta chains. In a later analysis, specific HLA alleles were associated with under 20,000 TCR beta sequences at a 0.05 false discovery rate. Prior analysis indicated that the majority of TCR beta V segments exhibited productivity approximately 87% or approximately 30% of the time.

Comments on this clone: The antigen is undetermined.

Vbeta (60) and Jbeta (13) primers were used in the PCR. The repertoire was sequenced with immunoSEQ multiplex PCR; TCRdb's copy has only in-frame clones and lacks some. The sample gives 77,000 or so clones, over 70% of which show up once; approximately 1.6% is in the top ten. CDR1 is SGHKS, CDR2 YYEKEE, per germline (reference sequence). Trimming cost V 4 bases and J 6 bases, with 14 bases left between them. There are 13 residues in the CDR3. The clonotype was recovered from a middle-aged man in good health and CMV-seronegative. The chain employs TRBV5-5 and TRBJ2-7; D remains ambiguous. Material for sequencing was PBMCs. The chain's CDR3 is CASSTVDEAEQYF. As DNA, the CDR3 is TGTGCCAGCAGCACCGTCGACGAGGCCGAGCAGTACTTC.